This TCR beta chain was observed in a study of blood T cell repertoires in COVID-19 (dated by TCRdb to 2018 to 2020). Background on the whole study: Samples from collaborators originated in the United States, Italy and Spain and spanned both the acute and convalescent phases of COVID-19. The samples were drawn from two sources: the first 160 participants of the ongoing ImmuneRACE study, and fewer than 1,500 subjects contributed by 6 global collaborators. Where available, HLA class I and class II types were obtained from metadata supplied by the sample provider rather than from assay-based typing. The prospective study material was composed of cDNA or gDNA derived from T cells, B-cell-depleted T cells, or PBMCs. Nearly every sample came with metadata listing a de-identified subject ID, COVID-19 status, age in years and sex. Subjects who had been exposed to COVID-19, were actively infected with it, or had recovered from it provided the deeply sampled blood TCRbeta repertoires that made up the dataset. The repertoires were released in a freely available public database intended as a resource for research on the immune response to SARS-CoV-2. Study-wide findings and limitations: The amount of clinical and demographic metadata varied by source and participant and was provided uncurated.

This clone was observed a single time. The antigen it recognizes is unknown. No base qualities exist here, and no much larger clone lies one base off it. Each collaborating institution followed its own protocols to collect whole blood in K2EDTA tubes. Collaborator samples were shipped for TCRbeta analysis as frozen whole blood, isolated PBMCs, or DNA extracted from either sample type. V is reduced by 3 bases and J by 6 bases, leaving a spacing of 3 bases between them. The CDR3 goes from the cysteine to the phenylalanine over 11 residues. Only the CDR3 DNA is retained, 33 bases long and in frame from the first base. The germline V gene supplies CDR1 KGHSH and CDR2 LQKENI. TCRbeta CDR3 regions were amplified from genomic DNA using the immunoSEQ Assay, a bias-controlled multiplex PCR. The study's own analysis went as follows. The number of nucleated cells in each sample was estimated by amplification of reference gene primers within the assay. Sequence reads were collapsed and filtered to measure the absolute abundance of every unique TCRbeta CDR3 rearrangement. For each sample, productive Simpson clonality was calculated by taking the square root of Simpson's diversity index across productive rearrangements. The source is immuneACCESS, and TCRdb retained only in-frame sequences with V and J called. Part of the clones is not carried over; for the studies checked, unresolved V genes explain less than half of this, and the remainder is unexplained. V and J calls and clone size follow that table, whereas D and trimming were derived from the DNA. For this sample the table gives about 80,000 clones, of which roughly 80% were detected only once. About 35% of the sample belongs to the ten largest clones.

This TCR came from a woman in her seventies with acute or convalescent COVID-19. Material: peripheral blood. The rearrangement combines TRBV18 with TRBJ2-1, with no reliable assignment of the D segment. The sequenced DNA is TGTGCCAGCTCACCGAGCAATGAGCAGTTCTTC. Its product reads: CASSPSNEQFF.